This T cell receptor (beta chain) stems from a study of blood T cells in healthy people across ages. Findings and limits, study-wide: Possibly confounding the expanded clonotype changes was the fact that donor CMV status was unknown.

The use of a sample-barcoded 5' primer and a J-beta primer mix characterized a second PCR of roughly 6 to 11 cycles. TCRdb fed the 5' RACE reads into MiXCR, producing one record per CDR3 protein. The sample has 790,000 or so distinct CDR3 sequences, approximately 60% seen once. Every participating donor contributed roughly 10 milliliters of peripheral blood through a draw. The V segment lost 1 base and the J segment 3 bases; nucleotides outside the gene matches: 4. CDR1 SGHRS and CDR2 YFSETQ come from the germline V gene. CDR3 length: 14 amino acids. This clonotype has only a few counts. As yet, its antigen is unknown.

This sequence was found in a man aged 35 to 55 in good health. This chain joins TRBV5-1 and TRBJ2-7, with TRBD1 matching over 7 bases. Sequencing input: blood. The CDR3 spells CASSLFTGDYEQYF. The CDR3 region has the DNA TGCGCCAGCAGCTTGTTTACAGGGGACTACGAGCAGTACTTC.